These 16 T cell receptor beta chains share one sample of origin, sequenced in a study of blood T cell repertoires in COVID-19. Data came from immunoSEQ multiplex PCR; TCRdb stores just in-frame clones and leaves some out. Of about 190,000 clones detected, around 88% appear once; the ten largest clones hold around 4%. The sample was peripheral blood. The receptors derive from a woman aged 25 to 39 with acute or convalescent COVID-19.

V and J are TRBV14 and TRBJ2-2, with D tentatively TRBD2 (6 bases). The germline V gene encodes CDR1 SGHDN and CDR2 FVKESK. This CDR3 is 14 amino acids long. The V and J ends lost 2 bases and 6 bases respectively, with 10 bases between them. CDR3 sequence reads: CASSQYWGAGELFF. CDR3 DNA sequence: TGTGCCAGCAGCCAATATTGGGGGGCCGGGGAGCTGTTTTTT.

The chain combines TRBV11-3 with TRBJ2-7; D unclear. V lost 1 base and J lost 5, with 12 bases in between. CDR1 is SGHNT, CDR2 YENEEA, per germline. The CDR3 is 14 amino acids. The CDR3 region is CASSLGQVLNEQYF. The CDR3 nucleotides are TGTGCCAGCAGCTTAGGCCAGGTTTTAAACGAGCAGTACTTC.

This chain joins TRBV6-5 and TRBJ2-7, with a weak D call TRBD1 (6 bases). CDR1 is MNHEY and CDR2 is SVGAGI in the germline V gene. V lost 8 bases and J 1 base, leaving 12 bases between the germline ends. CDR3 length: 13 residues. CDR3 residues: CASRQEASYEQYF. The CDR3 nucleotides are TGTGCCAGCCGACAGGAAGCTTCCTACGAGCAGTACTTC.

The chain recombines TRBV18 with TRBJ2-7, with 16 bases identical to TRBD2. CDR3 size: 16 residues. Germline V CDR1 and CDR2: KGHSH, LQKENI. Trimming at V came to 4 bases and at J to 4 bases, leaving 4 bases not matched to a gene. In nucleotides, the CDR3 is TGTGCCAGCTCACGCGGGACTAGCGGGAGGGGATACGAGCAGTACTTC. It translates to CASSRGTSGRGYEQYF.

The CDR3 nucleotides are TGTGCCTGGAGTGTATCAAGCAATCAGCCCCAGCATTTT. Translated: CAWSVSSNQPQHF. The chain employs TRBV30 and TRBJ1-5; D gene ambiguous. Trimming pared 0 bases from V and 1 base from J, leaving 4 bases between. The CDR3 is made up of 13 amino acids. Germline assignment: CDR1 GTSNPN and CDR2 SVGIG (reference sequence).

The gene calls are TRBV30 and TRBJ1-1; tentative D call: TRBD1 (6 bases). The CDR3 is 12 residues long. Germline loops: CDR1 GTSNPN, CDR2 SVGIG (reference sequence). V lost 3 bases and J lost 2, with 7 bases in between. The DNA for the CDR3 is TGTGCCTGGAGGGACAGTAACACTGAAGCTTTCTTT. Encoded protein: CAWRDSNTEAFF.

V and J are TRBV5-1 and TRBJ2-1, with D perhaps TRBD2 (5 bases). Germline CDR1 is SGHRS and CDR2 is YFSETQ. The length of the CDR3 is 15 residues. V lost 6 bases and J lost 0, with 13 bases in between. The CDR3 nucleotides are TGCGCCAGCACTTCTGAGAGCGGCTCCTACAATGAGCAGTTCTTC. It is translated as CASTSESGSYNEQFF. The variable domain in full, with the rest retrieved from reference TRBV5-1 and TRBJ2-1, is KAGVTQTPRYLIKTRGQQVTLSCSPISGHRSVSWYQQTPGQGLQFLFEYFSETQRNKGNFPGRFSGRQFSNSRSEMNVSTLELGDSALYLCASTSESGSYNEQFFGPGTRLTVL.

The V and J genes are TRBV6-5 and TRBJ2-1, with 9 nucleotides matching TRBD1. Germline V gene data show CDR1 as MNHEY and CDR2 as SVGAGI. CDR3 length: 14 amino acids. J was trimmed by 14 bases and V by 5 bases; bases with no gene match: 13. In DNA form, the CDR3 reads TGTGCCAGCAGTCTCACTCTTACAGGGGGCGAGGAGTTCTTC. Its protein product is CASSLTLTGGEEFF.

The chain joins TRBV25-1 to TRBJ2-2; D is uncertain. With 2 bases removed from V and 4 bases from J, the gap between germline ends came to 5 bases. CDR3 length: 13 amino acids. Germline V lookup: CDR1 MGHDK, CDR2 SYGVNS. CDR3 sequence (DNA): TGTGCCAGCAGTGAACAGTTCACCGGGGAGCTGTTTTTT. Its protein product is CASSEQFTGELFF.

This chain links TRBV5-1 with TRBJ2-3; TRBD2 might be the D (6 bases). Germline CDR1 reads SGHRS; CDR2 reads YFSETQ. V was pared by 3 bases and J by 14 bases, with 22 bases between. The CDR3 consists of 14 residues. The CDR3 sequence: CASSSSRDFYEAYF. Written as DNA, the CDR3 is TGCGCCAGCAGCTCGTCCCGGGACTTCTATGAAGCGTATTTT. The entire variable domain, with the rest obtained from reference TRBV5-1 and TRBJ2-3, is as follows: KAGVTQTPRYLIKTRGQQVTLSCSPISGHRSVSWYQQTPGQGLQFLFEYFSETQRNKGNFPGRFSGRQFSNSRSEMNVSTLELGDSALYLCASSSSRDFYEAYFGPGTRLTVL.

This chain connects TRBV27 to TRBJ2-7, with D perhaps matching TRBD2 (5 bases). Between the trimmed V and J ends, which lost 6 bases and 2 bases, there was a span of 11 bases. Germline-derived CDR1 and CDR2 are MNHEY and SMNVEV (reference sequence). There are 13 residues in the CDR3. CDR3 sequence (DNA): TGTGCCAGCAGCCCCAGCGGAACCTACGAGCAGTACTTC. Translated, it gives CASSPSGTYEQYF.

The rearrangement links TRBV27 to TRBJ2-1, with TRBD2 matching 9 bases. Germline CDR1 is MNHEY and CDR2 is SMNVEV (reference sequence). This CDR3 region has 16 residues. Trimming cost V 4 bases and J 6 bases; bases outside gene matches: 10. CDR3: CASSYGGRDRRNEQFF. Written as DNA, the CDR3 is TGTGCCAGCAGTTATGGCGGGAGGGACCGACGCAATGAGCAGTTCTTC.

J is TRBJ2-7 and V is TRBV13, with 7 positions matching TRBD2. V was clipped by 3 bases and J by 1 base; unmatched bases: 3. This CDR3 region has 14 residues. Germline-derived CDR1 and CDR2 are PRHDT and FYEKMQ (reference sequence). CDR3 nucleotides: TGTGCCAGCAGCTTTTCAGCGGGATCCTACGAGCAGTACTTC. As protein: CASSFSAGSYEQYF. Full variable domain (remainder filled in from reference TRBV13 and TRBJ2-7): AAGVIQSPRHLIKEKRETATLKCYPIPRHDTVYWYQQGPGQDPQFLISFYEKMQSDKGSIPDRFSAQQFSDYHSELNMSSLELGDSALYFCASSFSAGSYEQYFGPGTRLTVT.

J is TRBJ1-1 and V is TRBV18, with D tentatively TRBD1 (5 bases). The CDR3 contains 15 residues. The germline CDR1 and CDR2 sequences are KGHSH and LQKENI. V lost 2 bases, J lost 9 bases, and 19 bases lay in between. The CDR3 loop reads CASSPLGPPGGKAFF. CDR3 in DNA: TGTGCCAGCTCACCATTAGGTCCTCCGGGGGGGAAAGCTTTCTTT.

The chain uses TRBV28 and TRBJ2-5; 8 bases agree with TRBD2. The CDR3 loop spans 13 amino acids. CDR1 and CDR2 from the germline V gene are MDHEN and SYDVKM. Trimming at V came to 2 bases and at J to 4 bases, leaving 0 bases not matched to a gene. The CDR3 DNA reads as TGTGCCAGCAGTTTACTAGCGGGAGAGACCCAGTACTTC. Its translation is CASSLLAGETQYF.

By sample share, this clone is medium-sized. The chain employs TRBV3-1 (or the pseudogene TRBV3-2) and TRBJ1-2; 9 nucleotides agree with TRBD1. Per germline, CDR1 LGHDT and CDR2 YNNKEL (reference sequence). The CDR3 consists of 14 residues. J gave up 7 bases and V 3 bases, and 6 bases lay outside the gene matches. The CDR3 loop reads CASSHRDRAAGYTF. CDR3 nucleotide sequence: TGTGCCAGCAGCCACCGGGACAGGGCCGCTGGCTACACCTTC.